This entry is about one T cell receptor beta chain. The antigen is undetermined. PCR employed 60 Vbeta and 13 Jbeta primers. Data came from immunoSEQ multiplex PCR; TCRdb stores just in-frame clones and leaves some out. The sample lists over 120,000 clones, over 75% seen once, with roughly 2.8% in the top ten. This sample stems from a study of cytomegalovirus exposure and HLA in healthy donors. Whole-study results and caveats: Overall, roughly 170 TCR beta chains were annotated as cytomegalovirus-associated.

J was trimmed by 5 bases and V by 0 bases; bases with no gene match: 13. The CDR3 spans 18 residues. Germline V gives CDR1 LNHNV, CDR2 YYDKDF (reference sequence). The receptor's source is a woman aged 25-40 years in good health and CMV-seronegative. The sample comprised PBMCs. The chain joins TRBV15 to TRBJ2-7, with TRBD2 matching over 10 bases. CDR3 DNA sequence: TGTGCCACCAGCAGAGATCTGGCTTCTAGCGGGAGAAGGGACGAGCAGTACTTC. Protein product: CATSRDLASSGRRDEQYF.